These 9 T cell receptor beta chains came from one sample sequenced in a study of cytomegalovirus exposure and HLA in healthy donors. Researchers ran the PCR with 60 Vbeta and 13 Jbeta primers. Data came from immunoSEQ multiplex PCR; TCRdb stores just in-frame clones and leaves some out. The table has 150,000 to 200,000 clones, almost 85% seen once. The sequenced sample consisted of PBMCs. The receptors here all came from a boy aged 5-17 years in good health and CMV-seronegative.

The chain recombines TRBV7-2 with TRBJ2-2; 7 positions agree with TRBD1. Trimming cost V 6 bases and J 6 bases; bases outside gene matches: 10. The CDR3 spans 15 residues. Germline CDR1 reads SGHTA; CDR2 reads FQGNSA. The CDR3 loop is CASRPTGTASGELFF. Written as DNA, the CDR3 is TGTGCCAGCAGGCCCACCGGGACAGCCTCCGGGGAGCTGTTTTTT.

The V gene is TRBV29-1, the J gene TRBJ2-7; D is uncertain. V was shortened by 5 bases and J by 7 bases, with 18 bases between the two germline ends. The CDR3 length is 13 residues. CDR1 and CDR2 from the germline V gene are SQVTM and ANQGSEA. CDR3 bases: TGCAGCGTTATCGCCTCTAGAGATCTGGAGCAGTACTTC. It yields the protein CSVIASRDLEQYF.

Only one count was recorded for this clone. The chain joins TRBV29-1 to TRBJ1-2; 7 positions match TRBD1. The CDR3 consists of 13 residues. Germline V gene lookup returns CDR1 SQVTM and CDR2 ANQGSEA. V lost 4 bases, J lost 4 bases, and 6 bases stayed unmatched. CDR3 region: CSVGRQGSYGYTF. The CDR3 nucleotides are TGCAGCGTTGGGCGACAGGGAAGCTATGGCTACACCTTC.

CDR3 coding DNA: TGTGCCAGCAGCTACCGACTAAAAGATACGCAGTATTTT. Translating gives CASSYRLKDTQYF. The chain links TRBV11-2 to TRBJ2-3; possibly TRBD2 for D (5 bases). Trimming removed 4 bases at V and 5 bases at J, with 10 bases between. Germline assignment: CDR1 SGHAT and CDR2 FQNNGV. The CDR3 is 13 residues long.

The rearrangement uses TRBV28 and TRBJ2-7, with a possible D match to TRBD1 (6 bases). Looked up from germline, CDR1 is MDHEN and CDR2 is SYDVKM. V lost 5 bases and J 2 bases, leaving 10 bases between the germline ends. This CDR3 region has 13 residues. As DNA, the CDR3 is TGTGCCAGCAGTAGGACAGTGGCCTACGAGCAGTACTTC. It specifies CASSRTVAYEQYF.

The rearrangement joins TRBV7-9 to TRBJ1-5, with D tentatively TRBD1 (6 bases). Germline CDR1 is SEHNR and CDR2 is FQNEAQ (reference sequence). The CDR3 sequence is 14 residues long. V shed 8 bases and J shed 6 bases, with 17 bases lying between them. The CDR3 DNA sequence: TGTGCCAGCGCCTCACAGGGACTATCTCAGCCCCAGCATTTT. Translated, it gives CASASQGLSQPQHF.

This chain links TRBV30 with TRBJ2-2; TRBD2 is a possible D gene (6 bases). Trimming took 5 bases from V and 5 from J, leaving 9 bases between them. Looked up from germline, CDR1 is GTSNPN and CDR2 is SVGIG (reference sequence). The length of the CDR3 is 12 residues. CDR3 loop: CAWVGGTGELFF. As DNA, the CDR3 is TGTGCCTGGGTCGGGGGTACCGGGGAGCTGTTTTTT.

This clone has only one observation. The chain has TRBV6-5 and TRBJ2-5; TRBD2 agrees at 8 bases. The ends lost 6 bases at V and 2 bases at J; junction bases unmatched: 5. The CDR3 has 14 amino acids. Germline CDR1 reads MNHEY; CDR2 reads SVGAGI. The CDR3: CASSSGGWQETQYF. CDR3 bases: TGTGCCAGCAGCTCGGGAGGGTGGCAAGAGACCCAGTACTTC.

CDR3 sequence (DNA): TGTGCCAGCAGCCAAGATCTAAGCGGAGGCTACGAGCAGTACTTC. Protein: CASSQDLSGGYEQYF. The chain is built from TRBV4-2 and TRBJ2-7; a weak D match, TRBD2 (5 bases). The CDR3 is made up of 15 amino acids. Per germline, CDR1 LGHNA and CDR2 YNFKEQ. Trimming stripped 0 bases from V and 3 bases from J, with 12 bases between.